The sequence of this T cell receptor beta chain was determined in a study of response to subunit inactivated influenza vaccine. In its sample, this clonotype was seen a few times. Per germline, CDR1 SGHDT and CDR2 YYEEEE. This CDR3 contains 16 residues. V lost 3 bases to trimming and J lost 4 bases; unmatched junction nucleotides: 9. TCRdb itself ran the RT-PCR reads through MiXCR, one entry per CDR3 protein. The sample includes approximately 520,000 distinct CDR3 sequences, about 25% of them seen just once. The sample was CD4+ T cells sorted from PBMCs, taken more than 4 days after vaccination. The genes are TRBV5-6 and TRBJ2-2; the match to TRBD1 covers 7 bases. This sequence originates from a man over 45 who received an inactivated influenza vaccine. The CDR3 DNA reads TGTGCCAGCAGCTCGGCGGTCGCAGGGGGCACCGGGGAGCTGTTTTTT. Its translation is CASSSAVAGGTGELFF. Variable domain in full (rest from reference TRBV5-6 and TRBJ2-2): DAGVTQSPTHLIKTRGQQVTLRCSPKSGHDTVSWYQQALGQGPQFIFQYYEEEERQRGNFPDRFSGHQFPNYSSELNVNALLLGDSALYLCASSSAVAGGTGELFFGEGSRLTVL.